This T cell receptor beta chain was sequenced in a study of human T cells and chemical hapten exposure. Turning to the study itself: On approximately 2 cm by approximately 2 cm of upper inner arm skin, sensitization was performed with 2% DPC. Patch tests put 0.01% DPC on the upper back, and the results were checked at 6 days.

Deletions cut 6 bases from V and 3 bases from J, with 11 bases between. Germline CDR1 is DFQATT and CDR2 is SNEGSKA (reference sequence). CDR3 size: 12 residues. Described time point: patch test 1, 2 weeks after DPC sensitization. Treatment: therapeutic diphenylcyclopropenone sensitization with weekly scalp DPC. For the library, individual cDNA molecules each received unique molecular identifiers. One entry per CDR3 protein results from TCRdb running MiXCR on the RACE reads. The data contain some 94,000 distinct CDR3 sequences, around 12% of them singletons. Regarding the study as a whole: With DPC sensitization, TCRs exceeding 1 in 1000 frequency showed no change.

Turning to this clonotype: Its target is unknown.

This receptor was identified in a woman aged 40 to 50 with alopecia areata. Some clones in this sample may be carry-over from other donors' samples. The chain carries TRBV20-1 and TRBJ1-2, with D unclear. The input for sequencing was whole blood, taken in connection with sensitization to the hapten diphenylcyclopropenone (DPC). CDR3 region: CSADTRDYGYTF. CDR3 DNA sequence: TGCAGTGCCGACACCCGGGACTATGGCTACACCTTC.